The next 7 T cell receptor beta chains were all read from a single sample in a study of PD-1 blockade in classical Hodgkin lymphoma. Documented time point: newly diagnosed, previously untreated cHL patient sample. Magnetic negative selection purified CD4+ T cells from thawed PBMCs. Only in-frame clones appear in the TCRdb table, and some are missing; sequencing was by immunoSEQ multiplex PCR. This sample has 20,000 to 30,000 clones, with about 90% found just once. The sequencing input was CD4+ T cells from blood. These receptors were obtained from a human donor with classical Hodgkin lymphoma.

The V and J genes are TRBV28 and TRBJ2-7, with D tentatively TRBD2 (5 bases). The germline gives CDR1 MDHEN, CDR2 SYDVKM. There are 12 residues in the CDR3. V was shortened by 8 bases and J by 7 bases, with 15 bases between the two germline ends. CDR3: CASRDPGLEQYF. CDR3 DNA: TGTGCCAGCCGCGATCCGGGGTTAGAGCAGTACTTC.

The chain recombines TRBV4-1 with TRBJ2-3, with 7 bases identical to TRBD2. V lost 4 bases, J lost 3 bases, and 13 bases stayed unmatched. The CDR3 length is 17 residues. Germline CDR1 MGHRA, CDR2 YSYEKL. CDR3 residues: CASSLDEGRGITDTQYF. The CDR3, as DNA: TGCGCCAGCAGCCTCGATGAGGGGCGGGGGATTACAGATACGCAGTATTTT.

This clone was picked up a small number of times. DNA for the CDR3: TGTGCCTGGAAGCTGAACACTGAAGCTTTCTTT. It encodes CAWKLNTEAFF. The chain uses TRBV30 and TRBJ1-1, with no clear D. Germline loops: CDR1 GTSNPN, CDR2 SVGIG (reference sequence). This CDR3 comprises 11 residues. V was cut by 4 bases and J by 0 bases, with 3 bases left in between.

The chain recombines TRBV6-5 with TRBJ2-5, with no clear D. Gene TRBJ2-7 matches the end of the DNA better, so the J call may be wrong. Germline V lookup: CDR1 MNHEY, CDR2 SVGAGI. The CDR3 extends over 15 amino acids. CDR3 bases: TGTGCCAGCAGTTACTCTCCAGATGTCCCCTACGAGCAGTACTTC. Translating it yields CASSYSPDVPYEQYF.

The chain links TRBV5-1 to TRBJ1-4; D unclear. CDR3 size: 13 residues. CDR1 is SGHRS, CDR2 YFSETQ, per germline. Trimming removed 2 bases at V and 5 bases at J, with 7 bases between. CDR3: CASSLRENEKLFF. The DNA of the CDR3 is TGCGCCAGCAGCTTACGGGAAAATGAAAAACTGTTTTTT. The full variable domain, rest sourced from reference TRBV5-1 and TRBJ1-4, is KAGVTQTPRYLIKTRGQQVTLSCSPISGHRSVSWYQQTPGQGLQFLFEYFSETQRNKGNFPGRFSGRQFSNSRSEMNVSTLELGDSALYLCASSLRENEKLFFGSGTQLSVL.

The J gene is TRBJ2-7, the V gene TRBV10-3, with 7 bases lining up with TRBD2. Germline trimming cut 4 bases from V and 0 bases from J; bases unmatched to any gene: 3. Germline CDR1 is ENHRY and CDR2 is SYGVKD. This CDR3 is 14 amino acids long. The CDR3 region has the DNA TGTGCCATCAGTGCGCGGGAGAGCTCCTACGAGCAGTACTTC. Its translation is CAISARESSYEQYF.

The V call is TRBV7-9, the J call TRBJ2-3; D is undetermined. Germline CDR1 SEHNR, CDR2 FQNEAQ (reference sequence). Trimming took 3 bases from V and 5 from J, leaving 3 bases between them. The CDR3 extends over 11 amino acids. CDR3 in amino acids: CASSFRDTQYF. The CDR3 DNA reads TGTGCCAGCAGCTTCCGAGATACGCAGTATTTT.